The clone carrying this TCR beta chain was seen many times. Its antigen is still unknown. The entry originates in a study of T cell repertoires in cytomegalovirus infection. Study-level results: Public TCR beta family frequency separated CMV-and-HLA carriers, including in an independent cohort.

This CDR3 is built from 13 residues. V dropped 6 bases and J dropped 6 bases, with 12 bases sitting between them. Using its own MiXCR run on the reads, TCRdb lists one record per CDR3 protein. Of under 850,000 distinct CDR3 sequences in the sample, 35% to 45% were seen once. The clonotype was recovered from a human donor in good health (CMV status not recorded). Some clones in this sample may be carry-over from other donors' samples. The chain carries TRBV12-3 or TRBV12-4 and TRBJ1-5, with a weak D call TRBD1 (5 bases). The sample comprised PBMCs. Written as DNA, the CDR3 is TGTGCCAGCAGCTCCCGGGGGGGTCAGCCCCAGCATTTT. Translated: CASSSRGGQPQHF.